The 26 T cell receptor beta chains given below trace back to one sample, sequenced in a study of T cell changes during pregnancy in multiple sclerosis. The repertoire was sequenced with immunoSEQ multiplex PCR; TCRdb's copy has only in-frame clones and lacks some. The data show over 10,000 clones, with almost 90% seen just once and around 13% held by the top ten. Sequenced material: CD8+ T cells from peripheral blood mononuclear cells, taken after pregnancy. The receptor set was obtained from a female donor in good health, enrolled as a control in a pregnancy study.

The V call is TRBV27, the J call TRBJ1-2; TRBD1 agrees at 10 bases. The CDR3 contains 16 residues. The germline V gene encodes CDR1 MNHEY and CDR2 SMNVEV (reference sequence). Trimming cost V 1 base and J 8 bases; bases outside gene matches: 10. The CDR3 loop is CASSLLGQGRRDGYTF. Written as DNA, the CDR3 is TGTGCCAGCAGTTTATTGGGACAGGGGCGCAGGGACGGCTACACCTTC.

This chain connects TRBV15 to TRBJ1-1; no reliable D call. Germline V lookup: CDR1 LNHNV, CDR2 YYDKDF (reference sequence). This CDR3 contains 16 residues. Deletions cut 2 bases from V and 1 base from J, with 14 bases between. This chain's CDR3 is CATSRLDGWRNTEAFF. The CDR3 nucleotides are TGTGCCACCAGCAGACTTGACGGGTGGAGGAACACTGAAGCTTTCTTT.

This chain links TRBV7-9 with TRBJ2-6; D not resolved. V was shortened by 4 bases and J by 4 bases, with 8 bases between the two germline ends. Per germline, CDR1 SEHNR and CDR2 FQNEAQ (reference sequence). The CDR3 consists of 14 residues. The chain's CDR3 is CASSSESGANVLTF. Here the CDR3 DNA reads TGTGCCAGCAGCTCTGAGTCCGGGGCCAACGTCCTGACTTTC.

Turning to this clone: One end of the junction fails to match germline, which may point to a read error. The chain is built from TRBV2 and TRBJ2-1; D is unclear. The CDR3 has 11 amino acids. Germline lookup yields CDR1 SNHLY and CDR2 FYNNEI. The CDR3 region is CASSEGNEEFF. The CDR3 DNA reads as TGTGCCAGCAGTGAAGGCAATGAGGAGTTCTTC.

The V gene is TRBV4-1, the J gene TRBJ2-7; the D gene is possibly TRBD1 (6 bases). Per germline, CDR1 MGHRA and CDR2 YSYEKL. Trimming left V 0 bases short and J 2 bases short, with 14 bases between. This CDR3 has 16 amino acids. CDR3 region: CASSQELTGYAYEQYF. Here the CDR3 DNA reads TGCGCCAGCAGCCAAGAGCTGACAGGCTACGCCTACGAGCAGTACTTC.

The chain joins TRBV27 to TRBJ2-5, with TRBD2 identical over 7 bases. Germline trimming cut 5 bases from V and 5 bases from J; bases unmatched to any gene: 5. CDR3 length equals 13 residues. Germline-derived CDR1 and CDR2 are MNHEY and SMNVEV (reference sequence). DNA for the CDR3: TGTGCCAGCAGTAATAGCGGGTGGGAGACCCAGTACTTC. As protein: CASSNSGWETQYF.

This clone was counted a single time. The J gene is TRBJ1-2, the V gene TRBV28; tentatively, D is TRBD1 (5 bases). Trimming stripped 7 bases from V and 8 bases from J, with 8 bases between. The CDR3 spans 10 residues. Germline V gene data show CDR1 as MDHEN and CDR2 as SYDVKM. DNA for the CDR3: TGTGCCAGCATGCGGGGCGGCTACACCTTC. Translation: CASMRGGYTF.

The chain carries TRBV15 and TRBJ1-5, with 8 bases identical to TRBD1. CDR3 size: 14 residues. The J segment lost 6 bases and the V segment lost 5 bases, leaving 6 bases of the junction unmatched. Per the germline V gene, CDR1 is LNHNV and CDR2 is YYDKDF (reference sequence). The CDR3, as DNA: TGTGCCACCAGCGGGGGGACAGGAGGTCAGCCCCAGCATTTT. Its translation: CATSGGTGGQPQHF.

DNA for the CDR3: TGCAGCGTTGAAGAGGGAACAGGCTTCTATGGCTACACCTTC. As protein: CSVEEGTGFYGYTF. The chain uses TRBV29-1 and TRBJ1-2, with D possibly being TRBD1 (5 bases). V lost 0 bases to trimming and J lost 4 bases, with 12 bases between them. CDR1 is SQVTM, CDR2 ANQGSEA, per germline. This CDR3 region has 14 residues.

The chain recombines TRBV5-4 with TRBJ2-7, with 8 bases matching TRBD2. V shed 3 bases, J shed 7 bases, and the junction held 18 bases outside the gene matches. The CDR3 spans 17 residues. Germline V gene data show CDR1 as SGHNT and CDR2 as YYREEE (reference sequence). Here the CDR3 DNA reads TGTGCCAGCAGCTCAGAAGGAAGCGGGAGAGGGATGCTAGAGCAGTACTTC. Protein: CASSSEGSGRGMLEQYF.

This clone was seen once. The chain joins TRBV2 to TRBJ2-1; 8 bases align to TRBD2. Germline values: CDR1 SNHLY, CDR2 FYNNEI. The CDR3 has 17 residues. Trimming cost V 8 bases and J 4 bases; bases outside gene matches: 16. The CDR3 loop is CASGNPLAGSPYNEQFF. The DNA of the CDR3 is TGTGCCAGCGGAAACCCGTTAGCGGGGTCCCCGTACAATGAGCAGTTCTTC. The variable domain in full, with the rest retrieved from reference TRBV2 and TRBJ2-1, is EPEVTQTPSHQVTQMGQEVILRCVPISNHLYFYWYRQILGQKVEFLVSFYNNEISEKSEIFDDQFSVERPDGSNFTLKIRSTKLEDSAMYFCASGNPLAGSPYNEQFFGPGTRLTVL.

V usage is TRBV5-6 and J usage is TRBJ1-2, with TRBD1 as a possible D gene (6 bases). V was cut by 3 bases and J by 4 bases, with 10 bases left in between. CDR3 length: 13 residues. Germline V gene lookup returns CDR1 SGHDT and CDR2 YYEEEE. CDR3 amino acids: CASSSGQSYGYTF. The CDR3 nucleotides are TGTGCCAGCAGCTCAGGACAGAGCTATGGCTACACCTTC.

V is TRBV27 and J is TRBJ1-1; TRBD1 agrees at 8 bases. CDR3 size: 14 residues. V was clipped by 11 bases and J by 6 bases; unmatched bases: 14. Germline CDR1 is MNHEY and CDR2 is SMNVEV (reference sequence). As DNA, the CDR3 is TGTGCCTCTATACGGACAGGGACCGGATCTGAAGCTTTCTTT. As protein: CASIRTGTGSEAFF.

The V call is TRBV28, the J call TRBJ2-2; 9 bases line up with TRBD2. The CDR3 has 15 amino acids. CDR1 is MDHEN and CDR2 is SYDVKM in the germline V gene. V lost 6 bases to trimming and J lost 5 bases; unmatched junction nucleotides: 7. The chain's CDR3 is CASSSSGGRTGELFF. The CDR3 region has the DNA TGTGCCAGCAGCAGTAGCGGGGGTCGGACCGGGGAGCTGTTTTTT.

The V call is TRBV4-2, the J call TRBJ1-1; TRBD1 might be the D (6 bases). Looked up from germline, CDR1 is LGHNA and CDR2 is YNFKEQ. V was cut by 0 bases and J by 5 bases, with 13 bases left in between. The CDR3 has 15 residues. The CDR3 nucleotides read TGTGCCAGCAGCCAAGATGGGGGGGGCGGGACTGAAGCTTTCTTT. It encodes CASSQDGGGGTEAFF.

Here the CDR3 DNA reads TGCGCCAGCAGCCAAGAGCGACAGACGAACACTGAAGCTTTCTTT. Translating it yields CASSQERQTNTEAFF. The chain recombines TRBV4-1 with TRBJ1-1; a possible D gene is TRBD1 (5 bases). Germline assignment: CDR1 MGHRA and CDR2 YSYEKL. V was clipped by 0 bases and J by 1 base, with 9 bases between them. The CDR3 has 15 amino acids.

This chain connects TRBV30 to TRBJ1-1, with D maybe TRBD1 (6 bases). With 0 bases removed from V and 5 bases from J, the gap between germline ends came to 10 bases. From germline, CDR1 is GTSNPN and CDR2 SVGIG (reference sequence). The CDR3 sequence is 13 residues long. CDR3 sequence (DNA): TGTGCCTGGAGTGTGTCAGGGGAAACTGAAGCTTTCTTT. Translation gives CAWSVSGETEAFF.

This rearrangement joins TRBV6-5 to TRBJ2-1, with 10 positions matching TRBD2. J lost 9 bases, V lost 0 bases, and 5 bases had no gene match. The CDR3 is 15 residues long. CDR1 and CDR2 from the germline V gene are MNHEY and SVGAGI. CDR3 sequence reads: CASSYSLAGEGEQFF. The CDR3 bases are TGTGCCAGCAGTTACTCGCTAGCGGGAGAGGGTGAGCAGTTCTTC.

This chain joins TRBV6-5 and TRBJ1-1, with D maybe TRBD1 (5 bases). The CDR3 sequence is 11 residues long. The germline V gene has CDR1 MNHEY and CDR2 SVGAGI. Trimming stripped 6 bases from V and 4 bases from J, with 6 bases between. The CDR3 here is CASSQGTEAFF. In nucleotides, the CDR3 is TGTGCCAGCAGCCAGGGCACTGAAGCTTTCTTT.

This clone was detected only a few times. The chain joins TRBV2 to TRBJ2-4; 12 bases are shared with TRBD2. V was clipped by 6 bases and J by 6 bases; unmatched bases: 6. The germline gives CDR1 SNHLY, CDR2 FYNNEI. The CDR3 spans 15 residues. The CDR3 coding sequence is TGTGCCAGCAGGCAGCTAGCGGGAGGGCCAAACATTCAGTACTTC. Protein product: CASRQLAGGPNIQYF.

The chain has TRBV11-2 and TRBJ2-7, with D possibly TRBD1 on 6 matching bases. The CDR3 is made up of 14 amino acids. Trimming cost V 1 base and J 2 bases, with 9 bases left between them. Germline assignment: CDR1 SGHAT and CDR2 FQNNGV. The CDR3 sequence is CASSLGGQTYEQYF. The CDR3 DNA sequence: TGTGCCAGCAGCTTAGGGGGACAAACCTACGAGCAGTACTTC.

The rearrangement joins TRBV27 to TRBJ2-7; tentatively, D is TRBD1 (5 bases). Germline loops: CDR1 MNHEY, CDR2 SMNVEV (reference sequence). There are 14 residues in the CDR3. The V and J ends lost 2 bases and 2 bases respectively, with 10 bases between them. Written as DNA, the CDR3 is TGTGCCAGCAGTTTAAATGGCAGGGCCTACGAGCAGTACTTC. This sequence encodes CASSLNGRAYEQYF.

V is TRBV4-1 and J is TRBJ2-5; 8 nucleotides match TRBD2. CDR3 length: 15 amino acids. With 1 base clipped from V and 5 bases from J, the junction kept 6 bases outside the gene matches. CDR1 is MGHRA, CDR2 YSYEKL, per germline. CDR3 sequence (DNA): TGCGCCAGCAGCCAAGGTGAACTAGCGGAGGAGACCCAGTACTTC. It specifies CASSQGELAEETQYF.

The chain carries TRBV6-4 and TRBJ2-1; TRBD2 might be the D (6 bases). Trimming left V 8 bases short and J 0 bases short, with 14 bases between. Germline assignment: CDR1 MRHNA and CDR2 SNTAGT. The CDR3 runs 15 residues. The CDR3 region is CASSPRAGSYNEQFF. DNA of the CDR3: TGTGCCAGCTCCCCCCGAGCGGGCTCCTACAATGAGCAGTTCTTC.

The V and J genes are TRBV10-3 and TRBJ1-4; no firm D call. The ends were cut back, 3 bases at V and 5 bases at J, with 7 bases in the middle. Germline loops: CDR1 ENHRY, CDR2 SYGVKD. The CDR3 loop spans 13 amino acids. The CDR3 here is CAISDRENEKLFF. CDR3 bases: TGTGCCATCAGTGATCGGGAAAATGAAAAACTGTTTTTT.

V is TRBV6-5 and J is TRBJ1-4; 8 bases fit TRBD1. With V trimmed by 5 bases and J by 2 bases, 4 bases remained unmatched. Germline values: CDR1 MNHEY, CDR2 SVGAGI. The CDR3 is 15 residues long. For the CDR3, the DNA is TGTGCCAGCAGTCGCAGGGGGCAGACTAATGAAAAACTGTTTTTT. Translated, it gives CASSRRGQTNEKLFF.